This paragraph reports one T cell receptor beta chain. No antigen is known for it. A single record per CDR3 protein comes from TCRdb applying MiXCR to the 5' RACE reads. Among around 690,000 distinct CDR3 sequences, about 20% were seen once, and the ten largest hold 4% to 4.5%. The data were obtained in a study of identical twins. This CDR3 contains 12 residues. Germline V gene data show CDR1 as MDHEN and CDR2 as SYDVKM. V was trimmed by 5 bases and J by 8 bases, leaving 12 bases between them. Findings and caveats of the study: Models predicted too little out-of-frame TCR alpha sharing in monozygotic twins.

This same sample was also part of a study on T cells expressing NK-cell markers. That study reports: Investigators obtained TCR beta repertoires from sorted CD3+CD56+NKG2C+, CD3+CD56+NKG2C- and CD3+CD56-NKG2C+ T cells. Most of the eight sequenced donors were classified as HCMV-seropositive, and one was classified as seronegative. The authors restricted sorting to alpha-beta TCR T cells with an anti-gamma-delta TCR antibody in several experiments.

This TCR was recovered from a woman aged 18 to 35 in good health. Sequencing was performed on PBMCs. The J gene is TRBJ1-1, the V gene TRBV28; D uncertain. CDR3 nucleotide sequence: TGTGCCAGCAGTCAGCGAGGACCCGAAGCTTTCTTT. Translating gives CASSQRGPEAFF.